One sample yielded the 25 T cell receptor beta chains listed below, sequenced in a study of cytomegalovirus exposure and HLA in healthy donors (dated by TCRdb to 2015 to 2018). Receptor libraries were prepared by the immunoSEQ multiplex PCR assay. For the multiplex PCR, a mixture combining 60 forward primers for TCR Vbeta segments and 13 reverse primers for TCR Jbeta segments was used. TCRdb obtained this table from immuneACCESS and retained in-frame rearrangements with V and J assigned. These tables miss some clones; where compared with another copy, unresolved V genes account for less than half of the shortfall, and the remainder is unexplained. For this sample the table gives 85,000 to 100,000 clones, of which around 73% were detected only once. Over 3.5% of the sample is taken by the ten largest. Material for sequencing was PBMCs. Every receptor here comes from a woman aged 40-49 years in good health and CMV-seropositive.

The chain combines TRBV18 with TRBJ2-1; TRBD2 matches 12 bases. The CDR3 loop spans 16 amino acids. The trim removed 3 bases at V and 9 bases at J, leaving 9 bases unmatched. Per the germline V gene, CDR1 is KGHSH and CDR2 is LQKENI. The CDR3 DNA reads TGTGCCAGCTCACCCCAGACTAGCGGGAGTACGGTTGAGCAGTTCTTC. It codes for CASSPQTSGSTVEQFF.

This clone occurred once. CDR3 in DNA: TGTGCCACCAGCAGAGATAGGGGCGGCTTATTCTACGAGCAGTACTTC. Translated: CATSRDRGGLFYEQYF. This chain joins TRBV15 and TRBJ2-7, with TRBD1 as a possible D gene (5 bases). CDR3 length: 16 amino acids. Germline values: CDR1 LNHNV, CDR2 YYDKDF (reference sequence). The V gene lost 0 bases and the J gene lost 3 bases, with 15 bases spanning the gap.

CDR3 nucleotide sequence: TGTGCCAGCCGCGGGAGGGCCGGGGATACGCAGTATTTT. It specifies CASRGRAGDTQYF. The genes are TRBV6-1 and TRBJ2-3; 9 nucleotides align to TRBD2. Looked up from germline, CDR1 is MNHNS and CDR2 is SASEGT. After removal of 8 bases from V and 6 bases from J, the junction contained 6 bases not matched to a gene. The CDR3 totals 13 residues.

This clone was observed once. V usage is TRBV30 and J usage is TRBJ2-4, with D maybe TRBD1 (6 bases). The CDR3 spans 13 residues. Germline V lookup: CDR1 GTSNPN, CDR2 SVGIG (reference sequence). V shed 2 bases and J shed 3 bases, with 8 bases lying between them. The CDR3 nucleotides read TGTGCCTGGAGTTTAGGGGGCAAAAACATTCAGTACTTC. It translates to CAWSLGGKNIQYF.

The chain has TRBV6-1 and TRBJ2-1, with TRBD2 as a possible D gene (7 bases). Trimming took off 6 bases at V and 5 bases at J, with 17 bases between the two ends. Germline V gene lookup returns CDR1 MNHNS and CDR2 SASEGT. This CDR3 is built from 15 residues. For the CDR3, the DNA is TGTGCCAGCAGCGGGGGGCTAGTCGACCACAATGAGCAGTTCTTC. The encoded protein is CASSGGLVDHNEQFF.

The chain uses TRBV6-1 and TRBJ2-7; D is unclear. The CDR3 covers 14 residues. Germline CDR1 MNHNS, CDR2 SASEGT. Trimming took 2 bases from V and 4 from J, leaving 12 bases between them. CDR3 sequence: CASSERITVYEQYF. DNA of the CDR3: TGTGCCAGCAGTGAAAGAATAACGGTTTACGAGCAGTACTTC.

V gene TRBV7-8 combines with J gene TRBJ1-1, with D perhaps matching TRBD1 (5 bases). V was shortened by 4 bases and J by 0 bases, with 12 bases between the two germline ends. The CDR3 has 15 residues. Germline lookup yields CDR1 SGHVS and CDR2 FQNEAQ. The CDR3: CASSSPNRLNTEAFF. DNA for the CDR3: TGTGCCAGCAGCTCCCCAAACAGGCTGAACACTGAAGCTTTCTTT.

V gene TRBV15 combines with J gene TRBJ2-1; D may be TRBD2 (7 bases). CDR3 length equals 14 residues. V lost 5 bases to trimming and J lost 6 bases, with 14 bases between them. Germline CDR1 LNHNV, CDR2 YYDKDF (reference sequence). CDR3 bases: TGTGCCACCAGCGGGGGGGGCCAAATCAATGAGCAGTTCTTC. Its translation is CATSGGGQINEQFF.

CDR3 loop: CASSYQGNTEAFF. DNA of the CDR3: TGTGCCAGCAGCTATCAGGGGAACACTGAAGCTTTCTTT. The chain has TRBV7-3 and TRBJ1-1; perhaps TRBD1 as D (5 bases). With 4 bases removed from V and 1 base from J, the gap between germline ends came to 7 bases. Germline CDR1 reads SGHTA; CDR2 reads FQGTGA. The CDR3 loop spans 13 amino acids.

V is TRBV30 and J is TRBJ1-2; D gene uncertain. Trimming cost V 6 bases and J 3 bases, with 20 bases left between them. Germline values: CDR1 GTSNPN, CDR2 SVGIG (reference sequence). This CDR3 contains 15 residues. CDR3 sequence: CACSRPLSLDYGYTF. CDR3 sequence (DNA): TGTGCCTGCTCAAGACCCCTCAGCCTAGACTATGGCTACACCTTC.

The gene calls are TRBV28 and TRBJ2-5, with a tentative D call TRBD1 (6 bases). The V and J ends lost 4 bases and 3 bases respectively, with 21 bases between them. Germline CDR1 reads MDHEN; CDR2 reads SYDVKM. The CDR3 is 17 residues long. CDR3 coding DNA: TGTGCCAGCAGTTCCCACACCCCGACAGGAACGAAAGAGACCCAGTACTTC. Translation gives CASSSHTPTGTKETQYF.

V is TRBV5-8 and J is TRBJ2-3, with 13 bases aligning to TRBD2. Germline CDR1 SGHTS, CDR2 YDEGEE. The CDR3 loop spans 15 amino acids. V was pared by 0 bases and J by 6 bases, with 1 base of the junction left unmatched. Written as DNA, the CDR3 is TGTGCCAGCAGCTTGGGACTAGCGGGAGGTGATACGCAGTATTTT. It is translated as CASSLGLAGGDTQYF.

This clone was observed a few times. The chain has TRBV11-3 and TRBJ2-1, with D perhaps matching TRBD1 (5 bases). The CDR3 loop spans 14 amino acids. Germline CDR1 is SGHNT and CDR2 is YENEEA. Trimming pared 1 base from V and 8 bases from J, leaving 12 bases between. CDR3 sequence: CASSLGQGWDEQFF. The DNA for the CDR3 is TGTGCCAGCAGCTTAGGCCAGGGTTGGGATGAGCAGTTCTTC.

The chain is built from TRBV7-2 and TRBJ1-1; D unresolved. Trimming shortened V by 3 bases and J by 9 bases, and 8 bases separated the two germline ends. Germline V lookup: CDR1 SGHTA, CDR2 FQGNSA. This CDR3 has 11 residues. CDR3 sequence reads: CASSFGRQAFF. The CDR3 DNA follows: TGTGCCAGCAGCTTCGGGAGACAAGCTTTCTTT. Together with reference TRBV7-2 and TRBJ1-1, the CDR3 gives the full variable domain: GAGVSQSPSNKVTEKGKDVELRCDPISGHTALYWYRQSLGQGLEFLIYFQGNSAPDKSGLPSDRFSAERTGGSVSTLTIQRTQQEDSAVYLCASSFGRQAFFGQGTRLTVV.

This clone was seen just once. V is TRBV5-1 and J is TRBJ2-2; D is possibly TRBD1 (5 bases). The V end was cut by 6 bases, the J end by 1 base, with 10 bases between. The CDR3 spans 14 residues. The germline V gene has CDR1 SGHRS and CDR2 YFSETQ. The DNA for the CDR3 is TGCGCCAGCAAGGGGTTGTTGAACACCGGGGAGCTGTTTTTT. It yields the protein CASKGLLNTGELFF.

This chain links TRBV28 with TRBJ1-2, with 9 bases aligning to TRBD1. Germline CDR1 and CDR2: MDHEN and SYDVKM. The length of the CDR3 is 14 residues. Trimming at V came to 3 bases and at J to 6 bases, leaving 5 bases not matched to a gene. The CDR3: CASSLSDRGNGYTF. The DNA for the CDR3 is TGTGCCAGCAGTTTGTCGGACAGGGGTAATGGCTACACCTTC.

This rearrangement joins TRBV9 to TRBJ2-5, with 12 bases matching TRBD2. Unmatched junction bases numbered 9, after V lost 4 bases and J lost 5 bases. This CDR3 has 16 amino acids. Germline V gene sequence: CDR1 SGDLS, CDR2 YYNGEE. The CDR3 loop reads CASSPGLAGWRETQYF. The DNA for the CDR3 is TGTGCCAGCAGCCCGGGACTAGCGGGTTGGAGGGAGACCCAGTACTTC.

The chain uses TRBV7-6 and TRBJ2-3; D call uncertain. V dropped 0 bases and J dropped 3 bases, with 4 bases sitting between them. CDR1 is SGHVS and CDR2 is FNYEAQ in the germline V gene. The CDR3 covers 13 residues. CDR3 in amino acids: CASSLAETDTQYF. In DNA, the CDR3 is TGTGCCAGCAGCTTAGCCGAGACAGATACGCAGTATTTT. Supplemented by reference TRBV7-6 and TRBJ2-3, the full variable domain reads GAGVSQSPRYKVTKRGQDVALRCDPISGHVSLYWYRQALGQGPEFLTYFNYEAQQDKSGLPNDRFSAERPEGSISTLTIQRTEQRDSAMYRCASSLAETDTQYFGPGTRLTVL.

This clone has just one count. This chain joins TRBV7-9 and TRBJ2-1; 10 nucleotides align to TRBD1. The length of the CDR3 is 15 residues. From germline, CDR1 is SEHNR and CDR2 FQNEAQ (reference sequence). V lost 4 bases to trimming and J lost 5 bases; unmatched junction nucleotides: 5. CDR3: CASSSGTGVNNEQFF. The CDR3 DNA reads TGTGCCAGCAGCTCCGGGACAGGGGTAAACAATGAGCAGTTCTTC.

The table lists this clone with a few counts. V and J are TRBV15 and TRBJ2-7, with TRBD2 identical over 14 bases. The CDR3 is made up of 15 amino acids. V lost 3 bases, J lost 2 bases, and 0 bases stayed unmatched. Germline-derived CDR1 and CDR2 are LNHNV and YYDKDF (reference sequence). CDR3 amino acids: CATSRGLAGAYEQYF. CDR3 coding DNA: TGTGCCACCAGCAGGGGACTAGCGGGAGCCTACGAGCAGTACTTC.

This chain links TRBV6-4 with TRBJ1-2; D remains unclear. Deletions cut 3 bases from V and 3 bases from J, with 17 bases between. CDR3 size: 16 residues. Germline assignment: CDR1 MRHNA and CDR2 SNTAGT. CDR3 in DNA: TGTGCCAGCAGTGATACGTCCCCGGGGAGGGACTATGGCTACACCTTC. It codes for CASSDTSPGRDYGYTF.

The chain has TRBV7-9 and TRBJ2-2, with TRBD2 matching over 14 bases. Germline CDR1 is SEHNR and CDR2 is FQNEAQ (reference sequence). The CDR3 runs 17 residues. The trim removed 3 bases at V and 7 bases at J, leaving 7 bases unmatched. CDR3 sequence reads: CASSLEGLAGDIGELFF. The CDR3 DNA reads TGTGCCAGCAGCTTGGAGGGACTAGCGGGAGACATCGGGGAGCTGTTTTTT.

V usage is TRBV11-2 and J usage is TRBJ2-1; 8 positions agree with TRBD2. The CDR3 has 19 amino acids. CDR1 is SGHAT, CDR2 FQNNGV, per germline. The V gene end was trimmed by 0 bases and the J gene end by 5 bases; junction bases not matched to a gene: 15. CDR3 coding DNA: TGTGCCAGCAGCTTAGACTGGGGACTAGATTTTACCGCTAACAATGAGCAGTTCTTC. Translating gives CASSLDWGLDFTANNEQFF.

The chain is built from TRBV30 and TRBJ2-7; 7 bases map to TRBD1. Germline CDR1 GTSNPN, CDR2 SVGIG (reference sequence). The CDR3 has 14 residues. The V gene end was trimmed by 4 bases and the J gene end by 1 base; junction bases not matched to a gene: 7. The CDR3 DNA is TGTGCCTGGAATAGGGGGCGTTATTCCTACGAGCAGTACTTC. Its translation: CAWNRGRYSYEQYF.

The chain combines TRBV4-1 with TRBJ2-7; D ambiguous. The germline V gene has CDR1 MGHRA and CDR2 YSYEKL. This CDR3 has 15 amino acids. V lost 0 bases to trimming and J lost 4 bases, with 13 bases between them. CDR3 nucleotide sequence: TGCGCCAGCAGCCAAGACCGCTCCCCCACTTACGAGCAGTACTTC. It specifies CASSQDRSPTYEQYF.